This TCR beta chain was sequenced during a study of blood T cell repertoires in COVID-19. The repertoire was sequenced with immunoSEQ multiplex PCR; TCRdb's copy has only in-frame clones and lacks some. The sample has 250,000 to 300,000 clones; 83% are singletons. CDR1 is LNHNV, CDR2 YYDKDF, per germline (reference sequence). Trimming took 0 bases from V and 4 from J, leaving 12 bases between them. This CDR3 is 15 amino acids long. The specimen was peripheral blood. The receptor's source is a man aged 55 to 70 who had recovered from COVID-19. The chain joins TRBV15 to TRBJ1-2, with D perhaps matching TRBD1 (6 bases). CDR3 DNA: TGTGCCACCAGCAGAGATCTCGACAGGCCCTATGGCTACACCTTC. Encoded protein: CATSRDLDRPYGYTF.